Below, one T cell receptor (beta chain) is given with its context. After extraction with the RNeasy kit, about 0.5 to 1 ug of the RNA was reverse transcribed using random hexamers. Multiplex immunoSEQ PCR targeted 54 Vbeta and 13 Jbeta TCR beta segments. TCRdb re-called the immunoSEQ multiplex PCR reads through MiXCR, storing one row per CDR3 protein. The top ten clones hold over 0.2% of a sample with 100,000 to 150,000 distinct CDR3 sequences, around 96% of them seen once. The source of the sample is a study of CD8 T cells in Susac syndrome. The recently defined diagnostic criteria for definite or probable disease were met by the Susac syndrome patients. Isolation of CD8+ and CD4+ T cells was performed negatively, whereas enrichment of TEMRA cells was done by FACS. V was trimmed by 0 bases and J by 0 bases, leaving 12 bases between them. CDR1 DFQATT and CDR2 SNEGSKA come from the germline V gene (reference sequence). The CDR3 consists of 16 residues.

The chain couples TRBV20-1 to TRBJ2-1; either TRBD1 or TRBD2 may supply D (5 bases each). This receptor was identified in a human donor with Susac syndrome. The sample consisted of CD8+ T cells from PBMCs. The CDR3 region is CSARDEGRISYNEQFF. The CDR3 bases are TGCAGTGCTAGAGATGAGGGACGCATCTCCTACAATGAGCAGTTCTTC.